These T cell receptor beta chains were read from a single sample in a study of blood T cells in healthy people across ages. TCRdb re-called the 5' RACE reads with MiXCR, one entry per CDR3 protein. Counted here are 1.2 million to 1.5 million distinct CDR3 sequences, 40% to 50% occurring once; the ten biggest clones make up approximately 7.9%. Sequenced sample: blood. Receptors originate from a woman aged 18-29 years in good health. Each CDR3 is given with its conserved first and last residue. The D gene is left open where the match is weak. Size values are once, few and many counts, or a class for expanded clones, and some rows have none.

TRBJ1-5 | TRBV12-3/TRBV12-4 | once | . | CASSPPQQRQAPQHF | TGTGCCAGCAGTCCCCCCCAGCAGAGACAGGCGCCCCAGCATTTT
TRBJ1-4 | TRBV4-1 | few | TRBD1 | CASSQPGTAPRLEKLFF | TGCGCCAGCAGCCAGCCCGGGACAGCCCCTCGATTAGAAAAACTGTTTTTT
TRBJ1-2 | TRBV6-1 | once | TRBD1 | CASSAPGSQGANYGYTF | TGTGCCAGCAGTGCCCCGGGTTCCCAGGGGGCTAACTATGGCTACACCTTC
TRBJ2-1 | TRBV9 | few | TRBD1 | CASSAPGGAAGSEQFF | TGTGCCAGCAGCGCTCCAGGGGGCGCGGCGGGGAGTGAGCAGTTCTTC
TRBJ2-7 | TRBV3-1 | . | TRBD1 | CASSQATGLEEQYF | TGTGCCAGCAGCCAAGCGACAGGGCTAGAGGAGCAGTACTTC
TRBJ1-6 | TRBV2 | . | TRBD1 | CASRDRQGSSYNSPLHF | TGTGCCAGCAGGGACCGACAGGGGAGCTCCTATAATTCACCCCTCCACTTT
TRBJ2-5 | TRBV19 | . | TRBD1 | CASSPRDRAREQYF | TGTGCCAGTAGTCCCCGGGACAGGGCAAGGGAGCAGTACTTC
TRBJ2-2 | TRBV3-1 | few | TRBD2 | CASSQAWTSDTGELFF | TGTGCCAGCAGCCAAGCGTGGACTAGCGATACCGGGGAGCTGTTTTTT
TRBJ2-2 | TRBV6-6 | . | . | CAGTTQGLNTGELFF | TGTGCCGGCACTACGCAGGGGCTAAACACCGGGGAGCTGTTTTTT
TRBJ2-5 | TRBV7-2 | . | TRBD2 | CASRIAGGPSETQYF | TGTGCCAGCAGAATAGCGGGGGGGCCATCAGAGACCCAGTACTTC
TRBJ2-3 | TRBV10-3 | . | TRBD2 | CAISDGTTSADTQYF | TGTGCCATCAGTGATGGCACCACTAGCGCAGATACGCAGTATTTT
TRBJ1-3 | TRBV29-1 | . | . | CSVEDHALGSQSGNTIYF | TGCAGCGTTGAAGATCATGCCTTGGGTAGCCAGTCTGGAAACACCATATATTTT
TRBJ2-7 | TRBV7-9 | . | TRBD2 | CASSSKTGLANHEQYF | TGTGCCAGCAGCTCCAAGACCGGACTAGCTAACCACGAGCAGTACTTC
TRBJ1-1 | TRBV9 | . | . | CASSAGGGVFTEAFF | TGTGCCAGCAGCGCCGGCGGGGGTGTGTTCACTGAAGCTTTCTTT
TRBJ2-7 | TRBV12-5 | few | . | CASALSRADSYEQYF | TGTGCTAGTGCCCTATCCCGGGCGGATTCCTACGAGCAGTACTTC
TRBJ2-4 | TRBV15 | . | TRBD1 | CATSGPGTGRSKNIQYF | TGTGCCACCAGCGGACCCGGGACAGGGCGTTCAAAAAACATTCAGTACTTC
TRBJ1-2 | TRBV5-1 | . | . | CASSLGVAQERDYTF | TGCGCCAGCAGCTTGGGGGTCGCCCAGGAACGGGACTACACCTTC
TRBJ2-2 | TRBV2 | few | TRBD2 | CASSDRLAADGELFF | TGTGCCAGCAGTGATAGACTAGCGGCGGACGGGGAGCTGTTTTTT
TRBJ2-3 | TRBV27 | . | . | CASSDVAAQYF | TGTGCCAGCAGTGATGTGGCGGCGCAGTATTTT
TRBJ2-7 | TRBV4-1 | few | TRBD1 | CASSQERGPYNEQYF | TGCGCCAGCAGCCAAGAGAGGGGGCCCTACAATGAGCAGTACTTC
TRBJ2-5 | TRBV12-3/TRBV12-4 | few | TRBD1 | CASSRTGWETQYF | TGTGCCAGCAGTCGGACAGGGTGGGAGACCCAGTACTTC
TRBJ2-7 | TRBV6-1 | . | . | CASSEVPPGQYF | TGTGCCAGCAGTGAAGTCCCTCCGGGGCAGTACTTC
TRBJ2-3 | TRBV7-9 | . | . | CASGLGGDTQYF | TGTGCCAGCGGCTTAGGCGGGGATACGCAGTATTTT
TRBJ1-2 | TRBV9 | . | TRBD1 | CASSVGQGPNYGYTF | TGTGCCAGCAGCGTAGGACAGGGTCCCAACTATGGCTACACCTTC
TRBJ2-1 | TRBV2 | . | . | CASRAPGENEQFF | TGTGCCAGCAGGGCCCCTGGTGAGAATGAGCAGTTCTTC
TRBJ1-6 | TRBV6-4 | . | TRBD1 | CASSRPGQEISSYNSPLHF | TGTGCCAGCAGCCGCCCAGGACAGGAGATCTCCTCCTATAATTCACCCCTCCACTTT
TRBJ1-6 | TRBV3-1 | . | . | CASSPETARNSPLHF | TGTGCCAGCAGCCCGGAGACAGCGCGGAATTCACCCCTCCACTTT
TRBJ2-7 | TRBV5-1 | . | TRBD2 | CASSSDLAATYNEQYF | TGCGCCAGCAGCTCGGATCTAGCGGCGACCTACAATGAGCAGTACTTC
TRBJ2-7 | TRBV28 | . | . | CASSAPTSYEQYF | TGTGCCAGCAGTGCCCCAACCTCCTACGAGCAGTACTTC
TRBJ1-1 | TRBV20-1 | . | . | CSARAPGRNTEAFF | TGCAGTGCTAGAGCCCCAGGTAGGAACACTGAAGCTTTCTTT
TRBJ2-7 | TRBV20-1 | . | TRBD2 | CSASPTAGSSYEQYF | TGCAGTGCTAGCCCGACAGCGGGGAGCTCCTACGAGCAGTACTTC
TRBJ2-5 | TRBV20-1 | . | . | CSARDQSLGSQYF | TGCAGTGCTAGAGATCAGAGTCTGGGTTCCCAGTACTTC
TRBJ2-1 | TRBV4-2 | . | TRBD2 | CASSQEAMGTSSEQFF | TGTGCCAGCAGCCAAGAGGCGATGGGGACTAGCAGTGAGCAGTTCTTC
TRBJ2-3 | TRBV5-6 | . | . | CASSYPIGGLTDTQYF | TGTGCCAGCAGCTATCCGATCGGGGGCCTCACAGATACGCAGTATTTT
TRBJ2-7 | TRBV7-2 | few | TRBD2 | CASSFIKREGWGEQYF | TGTGCCAGCAGCTTTATTAAGCGGGAGGGATGGGGCGAGCAGTACTTC
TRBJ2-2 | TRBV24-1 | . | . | CATSDFGGGGTGELFF | TGTGCCACCAGTGATTTTGGAGGGGGCGGCACCGGGGAGCTGTTTTTT
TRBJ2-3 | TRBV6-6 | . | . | CASRTIDRGTDTQYF | TGTGCCAGCAGAACCATCGATCGGGGCACAGATACGCAGTATTTT
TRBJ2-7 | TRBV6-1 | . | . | CASSPDRYSYEQYF | TGTGCCAGCAGCCCGGACCGTTACTCCTACGAGCAGTACTTC
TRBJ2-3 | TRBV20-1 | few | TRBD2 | CSARGGLAGAVFTDTQYF | TGCAGTGCTAGAGGGGGACTAGCGGGAGCCGTTTTCACAGATACGCAGTATTTT
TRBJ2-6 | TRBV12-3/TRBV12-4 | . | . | CASSPPGRSGANVLTF | TGTGCCAGCAGTCCCCCGGGGCGCTCTGGGGCCAACGTCCTGACTTTC
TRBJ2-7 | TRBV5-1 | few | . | CASSTGQISYEQYF | TGCGCCAGCAGCACCGGACAGATCTCCTACGAGCAGTACTTC
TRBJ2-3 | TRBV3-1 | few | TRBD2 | CASSQRQGLAGTDTQYF | TGTGCCAGCAGCCAGCGGCAAGGACTAGCGGGAACAGATACGCAGTATTTT
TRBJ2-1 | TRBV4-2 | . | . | CASSQEMTKGDEQFF | TGTGCCAGCAGCCAAGAAATGACTAAGGGCGATGAGCAGTTCTTC
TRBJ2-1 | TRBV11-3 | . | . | CASTSLSTRYNEQFF | TGTGCCAGCACCTCCCTTTCGACGAGGTACAATGAGCAGTTCTTC
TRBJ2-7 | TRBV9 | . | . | CASSGDGASEQYF | TGTGCCAGCAGCGGAGACGGGGCCTCTGAGCAGTACTTC
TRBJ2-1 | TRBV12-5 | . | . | CASGLSTLYNEQFF | TGTGCTAGTGGTTTGTCTACCCTATACAATGAGCAGTTCTTC
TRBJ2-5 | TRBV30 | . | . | CAWSATAYSQETQYF | TGTGCCTGGAGTGCCACCGCCTACTCCCAAGAGACCCAGTACTTC
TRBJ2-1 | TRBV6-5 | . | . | CASSPRGRNEQFF | TGTGCCAGCAGTCCCAGGGGGAGGAATGAGCAGTTCTTC
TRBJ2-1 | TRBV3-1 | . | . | CASNQLGPTSLADEQFF | TGTGCCAGCAACCAACTGGGACCCACTAGCCTCGCCGATGAGCAGTTCTTC
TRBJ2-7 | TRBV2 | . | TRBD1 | CASRRTGHSYEQYF | TGTGCCAGCCGACGGACAGGGCACTCCTACGAGCAGTACTTC